Given below is one T cell receptor beta chain in context. Some clones are missing from TCRdb's copy, which holds only in-frame ones; the method was immunoSEQ multiplex PCR. The table records over 600,000 clones, around 89% of them present only once. This entry comes from a study of blood T cell repertoires in COVID-19. The length of the CDR3 is 13 residues. The V and J ends lost 5 bases and 5 bases respectively, with 9 bases between them. Germline lookup yields CDR1 SGHTA and CDR2 FQGTGA. The V and J genes are TRBV7-3 and TRBJ2-2; tentative D call: TRBD1 (5 bases). The sequence derives from a woman aged 18-29 years with acute or convalescent COVID-19. Sequencing input: peripheral blood. The CDR3 is CASSMTVTGELFF. CDR3 sequence (DNA): TGTGCCAGCAGCATGACAGTAACCGGGGAGCTGTTTTTT.